This T cell receptor beta chain originates from a study of identical twins. Via MiXCR, TCRdb re-called the 5' RACE reads, giving one row per CDR3 protein. Among roughly 710,000 distinct CDR3 sequences listed, approximately 6% were seen once. Germline-derived CDR1 and CDR2 are LGHNA and YSLEER. The CDR3 totals 14 residues. V shed 1 base and J 9 bases; nucleotides not matched to a gene: 5. V gene TRBV4-3 combines with J gene TRBJ2-1, with 8 bases aligning to TRBD2. The sequenced sample was naive T cells sorted from blood. The sequence was collected from a young man in good health. CDR3 residues: CASSQAGLVSEQFF. As DNA, the CDR3 is TGCGCCAGCAGCCAAGCGGGACTAGTGAGTGAGCAGTTCTTC.